This TCR beta chain was profiled in a study of cytomegalovirus exposure and HLA in healthy donors. Primers: 60 Vbeta forward and 13 Jbeta reverse. TCRdb's copy holds only in-frame clones and misses some; the assay was immunoSEQ multiplex PCR. The repertoire table contains roughly 62,000 clones. Broader study findings: In vitro checks showed that a few CMV-associated chains really do target CMV antigens. An assumption of roughly uniform sequencing depth across donors underlay the presence/absence analyses. Earlier findings revealed that most TCR beta V segments proved productive either about 87% or about 30% of the time.

In the case of this clone: Its antigen is unidentified.

V lost 5 bases and J lost 6, with 19 bases in between. The germline V gene has CDR1 MDHEN and CDR2 SYDVKM. The CDR3 loop spans 16 amino acids. This sequence was found in a woman younger than 30 in good health and CMV-seronegative. The chain is built from TRBV28 and TRBJ1-4; TRBD1 is a possible D gene (6 bases). Sequenced: PBMCs. The CDR3 spells CASSTPHRVGDEKLFF. In DNA, the CDR3 is TGTGCCAGCAGTACCCCCCACAGGGTAGGGGATGAAAAACTGTTTTTT.